These 5 T cell receptor beta chains came from one sample sequenced in a study of vaccination and CD4 T cells after COVID-19. Oncomine TCR Beta short-read sequencing was applied to DNA from cultured CD4+ T cells. MiXCR was run by TCRdb on the PCR reads, yielding one entry per CDR3 protein. There are approximately 10,000 distinct CDR3 sequences in the sample; 20% to 30% occur only once, and around 24% lies in the top ten. Treatment in this sample: roughly 10-day PBMC culture with coronavirus spike peptide pools or control peptides (ViraFEST assay). Antigens of these TCRs are unknown. The sample was CD4+ T cells from blood, cultured in vitro, taken before SARS-CoV-2 vaccination. The receptors here all came from a human donor who received a COVID-19 vaccine.

The chain recombines TRBV19 with TRBJ1-1; D is perhaps TRBD1 (6 bases). CDR1 and CDR2 (germline): LNHDA, SQIVND (reference sequence). CDR3 size: 15 residues. Trimming cost V 7 bases and J 0 bases, with 15 bases left between them. CDR3 in DNA: TGTGCCAGTACTCGGATGGACAGCGTGAACACTGAAGCTTTCTTT. Translation: CASTRMDSVNTEAFF.

A few counts support this clonotype. The chain couples TRBV12-3 or TRBV12-4 to TRBJ1-1, with D perhaps matching TRBD1 (6 bases). This CDR3 is built from 15 residues. V dropped 3 bases and J dropped 0 bases, with 11 bases sitting between them. CDR3 nucleotide sequence: TGTGCCAGCAGTTTGGCAGGGGACATGAACACTGAAGCTTTCTTT. This gives the protein CASSLAGDMNTEAFF.

This clonotype was detected only a few times. This chain links TRBV7-6 with TRBJ2-1, with 9 bases fitting TRBD1. With 1 base clipped from V and 4 bases from J, the junction kept 8 bases outside the gene matches. In germline, CDR1 is SGHVS, CDR2 FNYEAQ. This CDR3 comprises 17 residues. CDR3 nucleotide sequence: TGTGCCAGCAGCTTAGGGGGGCAGGACAGGGGTTACAATGAGCAGTTCTTC. It encodes CASSLGGQDRGYNEQFF.

This clonotype was seen just once. V gene TRBV12-3 or TRBV12-4 combines with J gene TRBJ1-1, with unresolved D. V lost 6 bases, J lost 4 bases, and 12 bases lay in between. The CDR3 is 13 amino acids. CDR3 protein: CASSPHGGTEAFF. The DNA of the CDR3 is TGTGCCAGCAGCCCCCATGGCGGCACTGAAGCTTTCTTT.

This clonotype occurred a few times. V is TRBV7-2 and J is TRBJ1-1, with 8 bases identical to TRBD1. This CDR3 has 16 amino acids. V lost 3 bases to trimming and J lost 1 base; unmatched junction nucleotides: 7. Germline assignment: CDR1 SGHTA and CDR2 FQGNSA. The CDR3 coding sequence is TGTGCCAGCAGCTTGTATCAGGGGGCCTGGAACACTGAAGCTTTCTTT. It translates to CASSLYQGAWNTEAFF.